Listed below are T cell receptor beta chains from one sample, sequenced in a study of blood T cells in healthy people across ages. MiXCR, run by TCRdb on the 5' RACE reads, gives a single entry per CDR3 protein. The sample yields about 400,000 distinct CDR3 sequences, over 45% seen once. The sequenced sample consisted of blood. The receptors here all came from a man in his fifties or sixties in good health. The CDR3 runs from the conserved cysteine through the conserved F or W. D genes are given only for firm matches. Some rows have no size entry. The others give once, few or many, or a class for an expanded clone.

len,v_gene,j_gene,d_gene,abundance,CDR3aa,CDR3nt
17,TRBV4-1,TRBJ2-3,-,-,CASSQDRPIAVTDTQYF,TGCGCCAGCAGCCAAGATCGGCCTATCGCTGTCACAGATACGCAGTATTTT
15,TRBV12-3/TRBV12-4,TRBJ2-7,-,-,CASSLARDNPYEQYF,TGTGCCAGCAGTTTAGCCAGGGACAACCCCTACGAGCAGTACTTC
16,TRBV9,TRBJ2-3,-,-,CASSVGAPDSTDTQYF,TGTGCCAGCAGCGTAGGGGCACCAGACTCCACAGATACGCAGTATTTT
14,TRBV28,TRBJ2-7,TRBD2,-,CASRPLAETHEQYF,TGTGCCAGCAGGCCCCTAGCGGAGACCCACGAGCAGTACTTC
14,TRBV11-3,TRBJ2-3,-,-,CASSLLGTTDTQYF,TGTGCCAGCAGCTTACTGGGGACCACAGATACGCAGTATTTT
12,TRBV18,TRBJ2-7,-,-,CASSSYEGEQYF,TGTGCCAGCTCATCCTACGAGGGCGAGCAGTACTTC
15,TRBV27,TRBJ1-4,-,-,CASSFSGAASGKLFF,TGTGCCAGCAGTTTCTCTGGGGCAGCTTCTGGAAAACTGTTTTTT
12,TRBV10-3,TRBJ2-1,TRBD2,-,CAISRGGNEQFF,TGTGCCATCAGCCGGGGGGGCAATGAGCAGTTCTTC
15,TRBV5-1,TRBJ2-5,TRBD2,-,CASSANSGGALAQYF,TGCGCCAGCAGCGCCAATAGCGGGGGGGCGTTGGCCCAGTACTTC
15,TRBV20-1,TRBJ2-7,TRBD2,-,CSARDGGLAAYEQYF,TGCAGTGCTAGAGATGGGGGACTAGCGGCCTACGAGCAGTACTTC
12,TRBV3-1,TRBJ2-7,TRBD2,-,CASSQEGGEQYF,TGTGCCAGCAGCCAAGAGGGAGGGGAGCAGTACTTC
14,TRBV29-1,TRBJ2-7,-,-,CSALAETGTYEQYF,TGCAGCGCCCTAGCGGAGACAGGGACGTACGAGCAGTACTTC
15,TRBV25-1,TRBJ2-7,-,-,CASSDPHGSSYEQYF,TGTGCCAGCAGTGACCCTCATGGGAGCTCCTACGAGCAGTACTTC
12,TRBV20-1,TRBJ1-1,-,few,CSAATGGTEAFF,TGCAGTGCCGCTACGGGAGGTACTGAAGCTTTCTTT
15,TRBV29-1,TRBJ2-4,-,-,CSVVGGGTEGGEQYF,TGCAGCGTTGTGGGGGGGGGGACAGAAGGTGGAGAGCAGTACTTC
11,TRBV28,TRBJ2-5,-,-,CASRGFNEQYF,TGTGCCAGCAGAGGGTTCAATGAGCAGTACTTC
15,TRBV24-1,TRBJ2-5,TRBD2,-,CATSDGLAGNNEQYF,TGTGCCACCAGTGACGGTCTAGCGGGAAACAATGAGCAGTACTTC
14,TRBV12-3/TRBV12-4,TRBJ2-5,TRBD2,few,CASSTRLAGETQYF,TGTGCCAGCAGCACACGACTAGCCGGAGAGACCCAGTACTTC
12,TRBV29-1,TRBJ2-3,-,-,CSPRDLGDTQYF,TGCAGCCCCCGGGACCTAGGCGATACGCAGTATTTT
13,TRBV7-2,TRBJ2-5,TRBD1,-,CASTSDRGETQYF,TGTGCCAGCACCTCGGACAGGGGGGAGACCCAGTACTTC
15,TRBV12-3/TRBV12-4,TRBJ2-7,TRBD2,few,CASTRAGGPSNEQYF,TGTGCCAGCACGCGGGCGGGAGGGCCGTCCAACGAGCAGTACTTC
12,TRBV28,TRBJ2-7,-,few,CASSLKPYEQYF,TGTGCCAGCAGTTTAAAACCCTACGAGCAGTACTTC
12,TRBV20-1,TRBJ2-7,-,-,CSARDGGYEQYF,TGCAGTGCTAGAGATGGTGGGTACGAGCAGTACTTC
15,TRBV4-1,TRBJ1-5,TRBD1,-,CASSQQGAGNQPQHF,TGCGCCAGCAGCCAGCAGGGGGCCGGCAATCAGCCCCAGCATTTT
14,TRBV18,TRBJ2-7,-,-,CASSPPTSLYEQYF,TGTGCCAGCTCACCACCTACCAGCTTATACGAGCAGTACTTC
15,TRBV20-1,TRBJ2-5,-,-,CSATSRNEYQETQYF,TGCAGTGCTACCAGTCGGAACGAGTACCAAGAGACCCAGTACTTC
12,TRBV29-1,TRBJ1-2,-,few,CSVAGERYGYTF,TGCAGCGTTGCGGGGGAACGGTATGGCTACACCTTC
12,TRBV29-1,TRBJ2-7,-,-,CSGVGLSYEQYF,TGCAGCGGGGTTGGGCTCTCCTACGAGCAGTACTTC
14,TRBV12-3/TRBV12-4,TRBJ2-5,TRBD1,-,CASSTRQGVETQYF,TGTGCCAGCAGTACAAGACAGGGGGTGGAGACCCAGTACTTC
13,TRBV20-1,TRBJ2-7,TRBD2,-,CSPSRGGRGEQYF,TGCAGTCCCTCCCGGGGGGGGCGCGGCGAGCAGTACTTC
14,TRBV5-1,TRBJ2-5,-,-,CASSLEGSGETQYF,TGCGCCAGCAGCTTGGAGGGGAGTGGGGAGACCCAGTACTTC
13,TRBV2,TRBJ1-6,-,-,CASSRDPNSPLHF,TGTGCCAGCAGTCGGGACCCTAATTCACCCCTCCACTTT
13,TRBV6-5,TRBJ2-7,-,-,CASSYLKGREQYF,TGTGCCAGCAGTTACTTGAAGGGACGGGAGCAGTACTTC
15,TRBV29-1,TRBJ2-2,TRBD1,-,CSVAAGTGMTGELFF,TGCAGCGTCGCCGCCGGGACAGGAATGACCGGGGAGCTGTTTTTT
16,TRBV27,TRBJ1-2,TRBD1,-,CASSSPGQGESYGYTF,TGTGCCAGCAGTTCCCCGGGACAGGGAGAGAGCTATGGCTACACCTTC
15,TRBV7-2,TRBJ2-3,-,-,CASSPRTLGTDTQYF,TGTGCCAGCAGCCCAAGGACCCTTGGCACAGATACGCAGTATTTT
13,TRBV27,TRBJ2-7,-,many,CASSFVPTYEQYF,TGTGCCAGCAGTTTTGTGCCGACCTACGAGCAGTACTTC
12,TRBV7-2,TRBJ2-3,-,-,CASSFGRNTQYF,TGTGCCAGCAGCTTTGGCCGAAATACGCAGTATTTT
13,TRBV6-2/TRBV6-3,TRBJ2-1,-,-,CASSYRENNEQFF,TGTGCCAGCAGTTACAGGGAAAACAATGAGCAGTTCTTC
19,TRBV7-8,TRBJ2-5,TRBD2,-,CASSSRWGLAVLLEETQYF,TGTGCCAGCAGCTCCCGGTGGGGACTAGCGGTCCTTCTTGAGGAGACCCAGTACTTC
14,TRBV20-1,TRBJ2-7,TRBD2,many,CSARVPSAGGEQYF,TGCAGTGCTAGAGTCCCCTCAGCGGGAGGCGAGCAGTACTTC
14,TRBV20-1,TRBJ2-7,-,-,CSAGKNVGVYEQYF,TGCAGTGCAGGGAAGAATGTGGGAGTCTACGAGCAGTACTTC
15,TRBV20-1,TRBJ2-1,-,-,CSVPMGWQGKNEQFF,TGCAGTGTCCCAATGGGGTGGCAGGGAAAAAATGAGCAGTTCTTC
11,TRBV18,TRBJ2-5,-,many,CASSPSETQYF,TGTGCCAGCTCACCTTCGGAGACCCAGTACTTC
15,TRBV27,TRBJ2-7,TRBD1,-,CASRMGGTGTYEQYF,TGTGCCAGCAGAATGGGTGGGACAGGAACCTACGAGCAGTACTTC
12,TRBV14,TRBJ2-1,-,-,CASSQDWYEQFF,TGTGCCAGCAGCCAAGATTGGTATGAGCAGTTCTTC
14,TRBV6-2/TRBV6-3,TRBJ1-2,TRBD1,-,CASSHRDRPYGYTF,TGTGCCAGCAGTCACCGGGACAGGCCTTATGGCTACACCTTC
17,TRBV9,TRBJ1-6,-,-,CASSIGTLGDRNSPPHF,TGTGCCAGCAGCATTGGGACACTAGGGGATCGGAATTCACCCCCCCACTTT